Detailed here is one T cell receptor beta chain. The data were taken from a study of shared T cell receptors in the human thymus. The CDR3 has 15 residues. Germline CDR1 and CDR2: MNHEY and SMNVEV (reference sequence). Sequencing was performed with immunoSEQ multiplex PCR; in TCRdb, only in-frame clones are kept and a portion is missing. The table has hundreds of thousands of clones, roughly 90% seen once; the top ten hold 0.0095% to 0.011%. The data also belong to a second study, concerning human thymus T cells.

V and J are TRBV27 and TRBJ2-5; 7 bases match TRBD1. The J call may be in error: the DNA end matches TRBJ2-7 better. Source material: thymocytes. The TCR sequence derives from a boy in the first two years of life with a congenital heart defect. CDR3 nucleotide sequence: TGTGCCAGCAGTCCACACCCCGGACAGGCCTACGAGCAGTACTTC. It codes for CASSPHPGQAYEQYF.